This T cell receptor (beta chain) was sequenced for a study of cytomegalovirus exposure and HLA in healthy donors. Study-wide findings and caveats: Analysis was carried out at a later point, and it linked a missense DCLRE1C variant to TCR beta V- and J-gene trimming. Reportedly, a later analysis found an Asian-associated ancestry cluster had fewer N-insertions than the approximately 600-donor mean.

Notes on this clone: Its antigen is unknown.

PCR employed 60 Vbeta and 13 Jbeta primers. As processed by the authors: The authors later counted about 80 million unique TCR beta chains, 9 million to 12 million of them shared. Generated by immunoSEQ multiplex PCR, the TCRdb table keeps only in-frame clones and is missing some. That table furnishes V, J and clone size, whereas the DNA furnished D and trimming. The sample lists some 150,000 clones, 75% to 80% occurring once. This receptor was obtained from a male donor in good health and CMV-seronegative. The sequencing sample was made of PBMCs.

The CDR3 here is CAWSVRGSGTMNTGELFF. The CDR3 DNA is TGTGCCTGGAGTGTACGGGGTAGCGGGACTATGAACACCGGGGAGCTGTTTTTT. The chain uses TRBV30 and TRBJ2-2; TRBD2 aligns across 8 bases. Germline V lookup: CDR1 GTSNPN, CDR2 SVGIG (reference sequence). V was clipped by 0 bases and J by 1 base; unmatched bases: 10. CDR3 length: 18 residues. Drawing the rest from reference TRBV30 and TRBJ2-2, the complete variable domain is SQTIHQWPATLVQPVGSPLSLECTVEGTSNPNLYWYRQAAGRGLQLLFYSVGIGQISSEVPQNLSASRPQDRQFILSSKKLLLSDSGFYLCAWSVRGSGTMNTGELFFGEGSRLTVL.